This T cell receptor (beta chain) was retrieved from a study of blood T cell repertoires in COVID-19. Background on the study: Sources were T cells, B-cell-depleted T cells, or PBMCs; the material itself was cDNA or gDNA.

Some clones are missing from TCRdb's copy, which holds only in-frame ones; the method was immunoSEQ multiplex PCR. The sample includes some 320,000 clones, roughly nine tenths of them seen just once. Per the germline V gene, CDR1 is SGHVS and CDR2 is FQNEAQ. V was shortened by 5 bases and J by 2 bases, with 22 bases between the two germline ends. CDR3 length equals 17 residues. The study recruited exposed participants who had met a COVID-19 case within 2 weeks before entry. The TCR comes from a woman aged 25 to 39 who had been exposed to COVID-19. The sample was PBMCs or T cells enriched from blood (not recorded which). The J gene is TRBJ2-7, the V gene TRBV7-8; D uncertain. This chain's CDR3 is CASSPRRGVETTYEQYF. The CDR3 nucleotides are TGTGCCAGCAGCCCCAGACGAGGAGTCGAGACCACCTACGAGCAGTACTTC.